These 13 T cell receptor beta chains came from one sample sequenced in a study of T-cell reconstitution after alpha-beta-depleted transplantation in children. Preparation of the TCRbeta library used unique molecular identifiers. TCRdb recomputed calls from the PCR reads with MiXCR, one row per CDR3 protein. The sample lists about 190,000 distinct CDR3 sequences, approximately 6.8% occurring once. The material sequenced was PBMCs from the stem cell graft donor, taken from the stem cell graft. The receptors originated from a human donor who donated a stem cell graft to a child with Wiskott-Aldrich syndrome.

This clonotype has more than one count but fewer than ten. The chain carries TRBV24-1 and TRBJ2-7; D gene unclear. Germline V gene lookup returns CDR1 KGHDR and CDR2 SFDVKD. V was cut by 7 bases and J by 5 bases, with 11 bases left in between. The CDR3 sequence is 12 residues long. The CDR3 region is CATSLGWNEQYF. In DNA, the CDR3 is TGTGCCACCAGCCTGGGGTGGAACGAGCAGTACTTC.

This clonotype was seen only a few times. The chain combines TRBV20-1 with TRBJ1-1; D remains unclear. V was shortened by 0 bases and J by 5 bases, with 16 bases between the two germline ends. The germline gives CDR1 DFQATT, CDR2 SNEGSKA (reference sequence). The CDR3 extends over 15 amino acids. Here the CDR3 reads CSARDRSDHWTEAFF. The DNA for the CDR3 is TGCAGTGCTAGAGACCGAAGCGACCACTGGACTGAAGCTTTCTTT.

The chain is built from TRBV18 and TRBJ2-5, with D uncertain. V was shortened by 2 bases and J by 4 bases, with 8 bases between the two germline ends. The CDR3 extends over 13 amino acids. The V gene's germline CDR1 is KGHSH and CDR2 LQKENI. The CDR3 reads CASSPGIGETQYF. The CDR3 nucleotides are TGTGCCAGCTCACCAGGGATAGGAGAGACCCAGTACTTC.

This clonotype has a count of ten or more. The rearrangement joins TRBV18 to TRBJ1-1; D call uncertain. The CDR3 is made up of 15 amino acids. Germline CDR1 reads KGHSH; CDR2 reads LQKENI. V lost 2 bases and J lost 6, with 16 bases in between. This chain's CDR3 is CASSPAGTSRSEAFF. Here the CDR3 DNA reads TGTGCCAGCTCACCAGCAGGCACCTCACGCTCTGAAGCTTTCTTT.

This clonotype was counted a few times. The V gene is TRBV3-1, the J gene TRBJ1-5; D remains ambiguous. The V and J ends lost 4 bases and 5 bases respectively, with 15 bases between them. This CDR3 comprises 15 residues. The germline CDR1 and CDR2 sequences are LGHDT and YNNKEL (reference sequence). The CDR3 bases are TGTGCCAGCAGCCCCTCGGACGGTCGATATCAGCCCCAGCATTTT. Encoded protein: CASSPSDGRYQPQHF. The variable domain in full, completed from reference TRBV3-1 and TRBJ1-5, reads DTAVSQTPKYLVTQMGNDKSIKCEQNLGHDTMYWYKQDSKKFLKIMFSYNNKELIINETVPNRFSPKSPDKAHLNLHINSLELGDSAVYFCASSPSDGRYQPQHFGDGTRLSIL.

This clonotype was seen ten or more times. The gene calls are TRBV7-6 and TRBJ2-3, with 12 bases fitting TRBD2. Germline lookup yields CDR1 SGHVS and CDR2 FNYEAQ. Trimming at V came to 1 base and at J to 3 bases, leaving 8 bases not matched to a gene. The CDR3 totals 18 residues. The CDR3 sequence: CASSLGASGGASTDTQYF. The CDR3 region has the DNA TGTGCCAGCAGCTTAGGGGCTAGCGGGGGGGCTTCGACAGATACGCAGTATTTT.

This clonotype has ten or more counts. The V gene is TRBV6-7, the J gene TRBJ2-4; tentative D call: TRBD1 (5 bases). TRBV6-7 is an ORF for which the function is uncertain. The CDR3 has 17 amino acids. V was trimmed by 0 bases and J by 1 base, leaving 13 bases between them. The CDR3 loop reads CASSYSIQAYAKNIQYF. The CDR3 DNA reads TGTGCCAGCAGTTACTCGATACAGGCATACGCCAAAAACATTCAGTACTTC.

This clonotype was seen more than once but under ten times. The chain joins TRBV2 to TRBJ1-1; no clear D. This CDR3 region has 12 residues. The germline V and J ends were trimmed by 5 bases and 10 bases, with 14 bases remaining between them. Per the germline V gene, CDR1 is SNHLY and CDR2 is FYNNEI. The CDR3 region is CASSRSPGGAFF. The CDR3 DNA reads TGTGCCAGCAGTAGGTCCCCGGGCGGAGCTTTCTTT.

Many counts were recorded for this clonotype. The chain links TRBV20-1 to TRBJ1-2, with 7 positions matching TRBD1. This CDR3 region has 16 residues. V shed 0 bases and J 4 bases; nucleotides not matched to a gene: 11. Per germline, CDR1 DFQATT and CDR2 SNEGSKA (reference sequence). The CDR3 reads CSARDTVTGRGYGYTF. The CDR3 region has the DNA TGCAGTGCTAGAGATACAGTGACAGGGCGAGGCTATGGCTACACCTTC.

This clonotype occurred once. This chain links TRBV30 with TRBJ1-5; D call uncertain. The CDR3 has 13 amino acids. V gave up 0 bases and J gave up 7 bases, with 10 bases separating them. Looked up from germline, CDR1 is GTSNPN and CDR2 is SVGIG (reference sequence). The CDR3 DNA reads TGTGCCTGGAGTGTCTCGTTGGGCCAGCCCCAGCATTTT. This sequence encodes CAWSVSLGQPQHF.

This clonotype was found a few times. CDR3 sequence (DNA): TGTGCCAGCAGCTTGAGACCGGCCTATGGCTACACCTTC. It yields the protein CASSLRPAYGYTF. The rearrangement links TRBV5-5 to TRBJ1-2; the D is unclear. This CDR3 contains 13 residues. V dropped 1 base and J dropped 4 bases, with 8 bases sitting between them. Germline-derived CDR1 and CDR2 are SGHKS and YYEKEE (reference sequence). Variable domain in full (rest from reference TRBV5-5 and TRBJ1-2): DAGVTQSPTHLIKTRGQQVTLRCSPISGHKSVSWYQQVLGQGPQFIFQYYEKEERGRGNFPDRFSARQFPNYSSELNVNALLLGDSALYLCASSLRPAYGYTFGSGTRLTVV.

Only a few counts were recorded for this clonotype. The chain joins TRBV24-1 to TRBJ2-7, with D unresolved. This CDR3 is built from 15 residues. The germline gives CDR1 KGHDR, CDR2 SFDVKD. Trimming shortened V by 9 bases and J by 4 bases, and 21 bases separated the two germline ends. The CDR3 sequence: CATSTSENSLYEQYF. The CDR3 DNA is TGTGCCACCTCCACCTCAGAGAACAGCCTTTACGAGCAGTACTTC.

This clonotype was observed many times. V is TRBV18 and J is TRBJ2-3, with 8 bases matching TRBD2. This CDR3 comprises 14 residues. Unmatched junction bases numbered 3, after V lost 2 bases and J lost 5 bases. CDR1 and CDR2 (germline): KGHSH, LQKENI. This CDR3 reads CASSPSSGGDTQYF. DNA of the CDR3: TGTGCCAGCTCACCATCAAGCGGGGGAGATACGCAGTATTTT.